This T cell receptor beta chain emerged from a study of shared clonotypes between healthy human individuals. About the study: Three CD4 naive, three CD4 memory, two CD8 naive and one CD8 memory plate were used per donor.

Germline V gene sequence: CDR1 SNHLY, CDR2 FYNNEI. Deletions cut 4 bases from V and 0 bases from J, with 7 bases between. The CDR3 loop spans 14 amino acids. As defined, naive CD8 cells were CD45RO-negative and positively selected for CCR7, with terminally differentiated effector memory CD45RA+ cells excluded. The table came from immunoSEQ multiplex PCR; TCRdb's copy has only in-frame clones and leaves some out. The sample comprises more than 2 million clones, about 95% of which are singletons, and about 1.1% rests with the top ten. The chain uses TRBV2 and TRBJ1-3; D ambiguous. The sample was naive CD8+ T cells sorted from blood. The origin of this receptor is a man younger than 35 in good health. CDR3 sequence reads: CASSVGNSGNTIYF. The CDR3 region has the DNA TGTGCCAGCAGTGTTGGCAACTCTGGAAACACCATATATTTT.